The 27 T cell receptor beta chains below come from one sample, sequenced in a study of blood T cells in healthy people across ages. Using a J-beta primer mix together with a sample-barcoded 5' primer, a second PCR was run for roughly 6 to 12 cycles. TCRdb recomputed calls from the 5' RACE reads with MiXCR, one row per CDR3 protein. Of 850,000 to 1,100,000 distinct CDR3 sequences detected, roughly two fifths appear once; the ten largest clones hold about an eighth. Source material: blood. The receptor set was obtained from a man between 18 and 29 years old in good health.

V gene TRBV30 combines with J gene TRBJ1-2; D remains ambiguous. Germline CDR1 GTSNPN, CDR2 SVGIG (reference sequence). Deletions cut 3 bases from V and 2 bases from J, with 13 bases between. The CDR3 runs to 14 residues. The CDR3 DNA follows: TGTGCCTGGAGGGAGGTGGCAGCCAACTATGGCTACACCTTC. Translation: CAWREVAANYGYTF.

The chain has TRBV4-1 and TRBJ2-2, with 11 positions matching TRBD2. Germline-derived CDR1 and CDR2 are MGHRA and YSYEKL. The CDR3 sequence is 18 residues long. V lost 5 bases, J lost 2 bases, and 10 bases stayed unmatched. The DNA for the CDR3 is TGCGCCAGCAGCGAATCCACTAGCGGGGGCTTTAACACCGGGGAGCTGTTTTTT. This gives the protein CASSESTSGGFNTGELFF.

This CDR3 reads CASNQAGGANGKLFF. The CDR3 DNA follows: TGTGCCAGCAACCAGGCGGGGGGCGCGAACGGTAAACTGTTTTTT. The chain joins TRBV7-2 to TRBJ1-4; D perhaps matches TRBD1 (6 bases). Germline V gives CDR1 SGHTA, CDR2 FQGNSA. This CDR3 has 15 amino acids. V was clipped by 7 bases and J by 11 bases, with 23 bases between them.

This clonotype was detected only a few times. The CDR3 nucleotides are TGTGCCAGCGTGTCCAGTTCACCCTCCTACAATGAGCAGTTCTTC. This gives the protein CASVSSSPSYNEQFF. V and J are TRBV12-3 or TRBV12-4 and TRBJ2-1; D call uncertain. The CDR3 is 15 residues long. Trimming cost V 8 bases and J 0 bases, with 14 bases left between them.

The J gene is TRBJ1-1, the V gene TRBV6-6, with TRBD1 matching 7 bases. The CDR3 covers 12 residues. From germline, CDR1 is MNHNY and CDR2 SVGAGI (reference sequence). V lost 4 bases and J lost 8; bases outside the gene matches: 4. The CDR3 spells CASSSTQGEAFF. DNA of the CDR3: TGTGCCAGCAGTTCAACACAGGGGGAAGCTTTCTTT.

The V and J genes are TRBV20-1 and TRBJ1-5, with TRBD1 identical over 7 bases. The CDR3 loop spans 16 amino acids. V shed 4 bases and J 0 bases; nucleotides not matched to a gene: 9. CDR1 is DFQATT, CDR2 SNEGSKA, per germline (reference sequence). The CDR3: CSATLGQEISNQPQHF. In DNA form, the CDR3 reads TGCAGTGCTACTCTTGGACAGGAGATTAGCAATCAGCCCCAGCATTTT.

This chain connects TRBV20-1 to TRBJ2-4, with 7 bases that match TRBD2. The trim removed 0 bases at V and 0 bases at J, leaving 2 bases unmatched. The CDR3 has 15 residues. Germline V gives CDR1 DFQATT, CDR2 SNEGSKA (reference sequence). The CDR3 region is CSARDGGGAKNIQYF. In nucleotides, the CDR3 is TGCAGTGCTAGAGATGGGGGGGGAGCCAAAAACATTCAGTACTTC.

CDR3 loop: CASSWDLRNSPLHF. The CDR3 region has the DNA TGTGCCAGCAGTTGGGACCTGAGAAATTCACCCCTCCACTTT. The rearrangement uses TRBV6-2 or TRBV6-3 and TRBJ1-6, with a possible D match to TRBD1 (5 bases). Germline-derived CDR1 and CDR2 are MNHEY and SVGEGT. V gave up 4 bases and J gave up 7 bases, with 11 bases separating them. CDR3 size: 14 residues.

The rearrangement joins TRBV6-5 to TRBJ1-5; D not resolved. With 5 bases removed from V and 1 base from J, the gap between germline ends came to 12 bases. CDR3 length: 15 residues. CDR1 is MNHEY, CDR2 SVGAGI, per germline. CDR3 sequence: CASSRLAGSNQPQHF. Here the CDR3 DNA reads TGTGCCAGCAGTCGTTTAGCGGGAAGCAATCAGCCCCAGCATTTT.

This clonotype was detected a few times. The chain couples TRBV7-9 to TRBJ1-2; 7 nucleotides agree with TRBD1. The ends lost 5 bases at V and 5 bases at J; junction bases unmatched: 8. The CDR3 has 14 amino acids. Germline CDR1 and CDR2: SEHNR and FQNEAQ (reference sequence). This CDR3 reads CASSPWDRPYGYTF. In DNA form, the CDR3 reads TGTGCCAGCAGCCCATGGGACAGACCATATGGCTACACCTTC. The full variable domain, completed using reference TRBV7-9 and TRBJ1-2, is DTGVSQNPRHKITKRGQNVTFRCDPISEHNRLYWYRQTLGQGPEFLTYFQNEAQLEKSRLLSDRFSAERPKGSFSTLEIQRTEQGDSAMYLCASSPWDRPYGYTFGSGTRLTVV.

The CDR3 protein is CASSPGMGGTEAFF. CDR3 DNA sequence: TGTGCCAGCTCACCAGGCATGGGGGGTACTGAAGCTTTCTTT. V and J are TRBV18 and TRBJ1-1; perhaps TRBD1 as D (5 bases). V was pared by 2 bases and J by 5 bases, with 12 bases between. CDR3 length: 14 residues. Per germline, CDR1 KGHSH and CDR2 LQKENI.

This clonotype showed up just once. J is TRBJ2-2 and V is TRBV20-1; D is uncertain. V was clipped by 7 bases and J by 0 bases, with 18 bases between them. Germline V gene lookup returns CDR1 DFQATT and CDR2 SNEGSKA (reference sequence). This CDR3 comprises 16 residues. In nucleotides, the CDR3 is TGCAGTGGGACCGGACGGATGACAACGAACACCGGGGAGCTGTTTTTT. Translation gives CSGTGRMTTNTGELFF.

The chain is built from TRBV3-1 and TRBJ1-1; the match to TRBD1 covers 10 bases. Per germline, CDR1 LGHDT and CDR2 YNNKEL (reference sequence). This CDR3 region has 16 residues. V lost 4 bases to trimming and J lost 7 bases; unmatched junction nucleotides: 12. The CDR3: CASSPLDRGYNGEAFF. CDR3 in DNA: TGTGCCAGCAGCCCCTTGGACAGGGGGTACAACGGTGAAGCTTTCTTT. The full variable domain, in which reference TRBV3-1 and TRBJ1-1 provide the parts outside the CDR3, is DTAVSQTPKYLVTQMGNDKSIKCEQNLGHDTMYWYKQDSKKFLKIMFSYNNKELIINETVPNRFSPKSPDKAHLNLHINSLELGDSAVYFCASSPLDRGYNGEAFFGQGTRLTVV.

The chain couples TRBV6-2 or TRBV6-3 to TRBJ2-7; possible D gene TRBD1, 5 bases. This CDR3 has 17 residues. Per germline, CDR1 MNHEY and CDR2 SVGEGT. V was shortened by 2 bases and J by 3 bases, with 20 bases between the two germline ends. In DNA, the CDR3 is TGTGCCAGCAGTTACAAGCAGGGAATTTCTACACTCTACGAGCAGTACTTC. Translated, it gives CASSYKQGISTLYEQYF.

The rearrangement joins TRBV20-1 to TRBJ1-1, with a tentative D call TRBD1 (5 bases). The CDR3 is 13 amino acids. The ends were cut back, 3 bases at V and 2 bases at J, with 10 bases in the middle. Germline-derived CDR1 and CDR2 are DFQATT and SNEGSKA (reference sequence). CDR3 in DNA: TGCAGTGCTAGGACGGGACGTAACACTGAAGCTTTCTTT. It specifies CSARTGRNTEAFF.

This chain links TRBV7-2 with TRBJ1-4, with D perhaps matching TRBD1 (5 bases). Germline V lookup: CDR1 SGHTA, CDR2 FQGNSA. V was trimmed by 1 base and J by 3 bases, leaving 12 bases between them. CDR3 length: 16 residues. The CDR3 spells CASSLVGVEPNEKLFF. The CDR3 bases are TGTGCCAGCAGCTTAGTGGGGGTTGAGCCTAATGAAAAACTGTTTTTT.

The rearrangement joins TRBV6-5 to TRBJ1-2; D not certain. The CDR3 loop spans 13 amino acids. Trimming took off 2 bases at V and 8 bases at J, with 12 bases between the two ends. Per germline, CDR1 MNHEY and CDR2 SVGAGI. In DNA form, the CDR3 reads TGTGCCAGCAGTTACCCGGGTGATGACGGCTACACCTTC. This gives the protein CASSYPGDDGYTF.

The sample holds a few counts of this clonotype. This chain links TRBV20-1 with TRBJ2-3; D unclear. Germline-derived CDR1 and CDR2 are DFQATT and SNEGSKA (reference sequence). CDR3 length equals 16 residues. With 3 bases removed from V and 4 bases from J, the gap between germline ends came to 20 bases. CDR3 DNA: TGCAGTGCTAGCCCCCGGGTTGGCTCAGCCGCAGATACGCAGTATTTT. Protein: CSASPRVGSAADTQYF.

V usage is TRBV6-5 and J usage is TRBJ2-1; D might be TRBD1 or TRBD2, each matching 5 bases. Germline values: CDR1 MNHEY, CDR2 SVGAGI. The CDR3 consists of 13 residues. V was clipped by 6 bases and J by 10 bases, with 16 bases between them. CDR3 bases: TGTGCCAGCAGACGGGACCGATCCTACGAGCAGTTCTTC. This codes for CASRRDRSYEQFF.

The sample holds many counts of this clonotype. V gene TRBV7-9 combines with J gene TRBJ1-4; D perhaps matches TRBD1 (5 bases). CDR1 and CDR2 (germline): SEHNR, FQNEAQ (reference sequence). V lost 3 bases and J 0 bases, leaving 11 bases between the germline ends. This CDR3 has 16 residues. The CDR3 DNA reads as TGTGCCAGCAGCTTGGGGGACGAGGCAACTAATGAAAAACTGTTTTTT. Translating it yields CASSLGDEATNEKLFF. The entire variable domain, with the rest obtained from reference TRBV7-9 and TRBJ1-4, is as follows: DTGVSQNPRHKITKRGQNVTFRCDPISEHNRLYWYRQTLGQGPEFLTYFQNEAQLEKSRLLSDRFSAERPKGSFSTLEIQRTEQGDSAMYLCASSLGDEATNEKLFFGSGTQLSVL.

V usage is TRBV10-3 and J usage is TRBJ2-5; D uncertain. CDR1 ENHRY and CDR2 SYGVKD come from the germline V gene. The CDR3 consists of 12 residues. V was pared by 3 bases and J by 11 bases, with 13 bases between. CDR3 in DNA: TGTGCCATCAGTGACAGAGTCAATGAGCAGTACTTC. It yields the protein CAISDRVNEQYF.

About this clonotype itself: This may be a read error, as it is one base from a much larger clone. V gene TRBV29-1 combines with J gene TRBJ2-1; D remains ambiguous. The ends were cut back, 2 bases at V and 8 bases at J, with 13 bases in the middle. CDR1 is SQVTM and CDR2 is ANQGSEA in the germline V gene. This CDR3 is built from 13 residues. The chain's CDR3 is CSVERVTLDEQFF. Here the CDR3 DNA reads TGCAGCGTTGAACGGGTAACTTTGGATGAGCAGTTCTTC.

The rearrangement links TRBV4-1 to TRBJ1-2; D might be TRBD1 (5 bases). V gave up 4 bases and J gave up 7 bases, with 13 bases separating them. From germline, CDR1 is MGHRA and CDR2 YSYEKL. The CDR3 contains 13 residues. The CDR3 is CASSPQDKGGYTF. CDR3 sequence (DNA): TGCGCCAGCAGCCCACAGGACAAGGGTGGCTACACCTTC.

There are a few counts of this clonotype. The rearrangement joins TRBV5-1 to TRBJ1-1; D is uncertain. This CDR3 is 17 amino acids long. Trimming stripped 0 bases from V and 4 bases from J, with 19 bases between. The germline CDR1 and CDR2 sequences are SGHRS and YFSETQ. This chain's CDR3 is CASSLGREQYTATEAFF. CDR3 nucleotides: TGCGCCAGCAGCTTGGGGCGGGAGCAATACACCGCCACTGAAGCTTTCTTT.

This clonotype was found a few times. The chain has TRBV28 and TRBJ1-2; tentatively, D is TRBD1 (5 bases). CDR1 and CDR2 (germline): MDHEN, SYDVKM. This CDR3 spans 16 amino acids. Between the trimmed V and J ends, which lost 7 bases and 3 bases, there was a span of 21 bases. CDR3 residues: CASTLDLRDPDYGYTF. The CDR3 DNA reads as TGTGCCAGCACTTTGGATCTTCGGGACCCCGACTATGGCTACACCTTC.

The chain links TRBV2 to TRBJ2-5; either TRBD1 or TRBD2 may fit D (5 bases each). Germline V CDR1 and CDR2: SNHLY, FYNNEI. V was cut by 4 bases and J by 2 bases, with 14 bases left in between. The CDR3 is made up of 15 amino acids. The CDR3 reads CASSVRIGAQETQYF. For the CDR3, the DNA is TGTGCCAGCAGTGTAAGGATCGGGGCTCAAGAGACCCAGTACTTC.

The chain employs TRBV2 and TRBJ1-1; the D gene is possibly TRBD1 (5 bases). CDR3 length equals 13 residues. The germline gives CDR1 SNHLY, CDR2 FYNNEI. The V end was cut by 6 bases, the J end by 1 base, with 9 bases between. CDR3 nucleotide sequence: TGTGCCAGCAGCAAAGGACAGAACACTGAAGCTTTCTTT. Translating gives CASSKGQNTEAFF.